This T cell receptor beta chain was identified in a study of CD8 T cells in ankylosing spondylitis. Via MiXCR, TCRdb re-called the 5' RACE reads, giving one row per CDR3 protein. The data contain fewer than 750,000 distinct CDR3 sequences, 15% to 20% of them singletons. The CDR3 covers 16 residues. CDR1 and CDR2 (germline): SGHAT, FQNNGV. Unmatched junction bases numbered 11, after V lost 6 bases and J lost 5 bases. Points from the study as a whole: Fewer than ten highly homologous variants made up a TCR beta motif that seemed to typify ankylosing spondylitis blood. Disease-linked clones were CD8+ and relatively rare in peripheral blood. Earlier work had already found some motif variants in reactive arthritis synovial fluid and blood. In ankylosing spondylitis patients, matched synovial fluid reportedly showed significant enrichment of disease-linked clones.

As regards this clonotype: Its antigen is currently unknown.

The chain is built from TRBV11-2 and TRBJ2-3; 10 bases map to TRBD1. Input material: blood, either unsorted or a sorted T cell fraction (not recorded which). This TCR was recovered from a male donor with ankylosing spondylitis. CDR3 amino acids: CASRRPGTGERDTQYF. CDR3 nucleotide sequence: TGTGCCAGCAGACGGCCCGGGACAGGGGAAAGAGATACGCAGTATTTT. Using reference TRBV11-2 and TRBJ2-3 for the parts outside the CDR3, the full variable domain is EAGVAQSPRYKIIEKRQSVAFWCNPISGHATLYWYQQILGQGPKLLIQFQNNGVVDDSQLPKDRFSAERLKGVDSTLKIQPAKLEDSAVYLCASRRPGTGERDTQYFGPGTRLTVL.